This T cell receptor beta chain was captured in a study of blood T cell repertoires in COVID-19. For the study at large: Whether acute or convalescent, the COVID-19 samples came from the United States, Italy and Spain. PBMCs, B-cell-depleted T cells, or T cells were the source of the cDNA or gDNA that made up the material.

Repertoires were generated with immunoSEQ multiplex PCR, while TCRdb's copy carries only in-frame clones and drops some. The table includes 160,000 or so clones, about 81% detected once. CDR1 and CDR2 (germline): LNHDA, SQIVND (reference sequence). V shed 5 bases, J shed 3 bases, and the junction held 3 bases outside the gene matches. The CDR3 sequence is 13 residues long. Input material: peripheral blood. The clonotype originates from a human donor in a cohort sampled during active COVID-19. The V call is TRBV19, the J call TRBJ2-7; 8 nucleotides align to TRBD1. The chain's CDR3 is CASSVGQGYEQYF. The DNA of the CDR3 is TGTGCCAGTAGTGTTGGACAGGGCTACGAGCAGTACTTC.